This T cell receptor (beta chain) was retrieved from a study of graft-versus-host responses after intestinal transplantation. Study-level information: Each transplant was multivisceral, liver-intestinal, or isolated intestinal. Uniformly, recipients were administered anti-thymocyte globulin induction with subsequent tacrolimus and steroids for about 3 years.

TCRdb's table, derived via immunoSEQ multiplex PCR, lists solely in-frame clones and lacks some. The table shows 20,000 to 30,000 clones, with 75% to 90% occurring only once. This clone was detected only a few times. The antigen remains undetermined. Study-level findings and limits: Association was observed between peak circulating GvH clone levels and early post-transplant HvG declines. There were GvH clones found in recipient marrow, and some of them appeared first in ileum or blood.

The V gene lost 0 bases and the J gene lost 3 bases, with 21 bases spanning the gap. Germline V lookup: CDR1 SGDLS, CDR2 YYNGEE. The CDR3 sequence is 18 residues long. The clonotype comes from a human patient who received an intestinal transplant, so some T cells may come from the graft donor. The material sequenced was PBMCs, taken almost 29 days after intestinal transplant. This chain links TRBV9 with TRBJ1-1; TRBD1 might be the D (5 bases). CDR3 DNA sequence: TGTGCCAGCAGCGTAGCCCCTGCCCCTAAGGGGACGGACACTGAAGCTTTCTTT. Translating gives CASSVAPAPKGTDTEAFF.